This T cell receptor beta chain was retrieved from a study of control samples from healthy donors and cancer patients. CDR1 MNHEY and CDR2 SVGEGT come from the germline V gene. This CDR3 region has 14 residues. The V gene end was trimmed by 4 bases and the J gene end by 6 bases; junction bases not matched to a gene: 6. Produced via immunoSEQ multiplex PCR; TCRdb's table is partial and in-frame only. The data contain about 150,000 clones, roughly 94% of them singletons. The sequenced material came from blood. The rearrangement joins TRBV6-2 or TRBV6-3 to TRBJ1-5, with 7 bases fitting TRBD1. This sequence was found in a middle-aged man in good health. Here the CDR3 reads CASSSAGGVQPQHF. The CDR3 DNA follows: TGTGCCAGCAGTTCGGCAGGGGGGGTTCAGCCCCAGCATTTT.